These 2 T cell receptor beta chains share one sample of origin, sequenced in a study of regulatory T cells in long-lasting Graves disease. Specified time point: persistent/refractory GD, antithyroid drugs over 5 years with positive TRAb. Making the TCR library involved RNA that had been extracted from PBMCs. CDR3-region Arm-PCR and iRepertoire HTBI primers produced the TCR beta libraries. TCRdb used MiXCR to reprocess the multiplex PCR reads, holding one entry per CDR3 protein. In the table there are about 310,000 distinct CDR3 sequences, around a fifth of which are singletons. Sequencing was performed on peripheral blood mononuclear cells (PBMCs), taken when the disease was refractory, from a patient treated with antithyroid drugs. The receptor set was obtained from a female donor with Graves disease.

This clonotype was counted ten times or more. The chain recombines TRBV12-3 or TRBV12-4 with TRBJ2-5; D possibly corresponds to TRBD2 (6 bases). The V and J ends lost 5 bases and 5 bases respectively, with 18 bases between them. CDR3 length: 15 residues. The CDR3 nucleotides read TGTGCCAGCAGTCTCCACAGCTCCCGGGGGGAGACCCAGTACTTC. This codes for CASSLHSSRGETQYF.

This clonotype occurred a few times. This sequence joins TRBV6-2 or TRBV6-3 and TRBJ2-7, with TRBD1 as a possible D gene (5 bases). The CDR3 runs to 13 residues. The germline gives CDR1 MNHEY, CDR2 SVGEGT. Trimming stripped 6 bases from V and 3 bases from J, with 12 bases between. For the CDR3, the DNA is TGTGCCAGCAGACCCGACAGACACTACGAGCAGTACTTC. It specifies CASRPDRHYEQYF.